Described below is a single TCR beta chain sequence and its context. It lacks a known antigen. No base quality values were provided; no much bigger clone lies one nucleotide off. This record comes from a study of Graves' ophthalmopathy and Graves' hyperthyroidism (dated by TCRdb to 2016 to 2019). Concerning the study at large: Peripheral blood was collected before any treatment was given, at the time of initial diagnosis. For training and testing, the 110 or so patients in the discovery cohort were randomly divided in a 7:3 ratio. The independent validation cohort included 18 to 20 hyperthyroidism patients plus 17 patients who later progressed from hyperthyroidism to ophthalmopathy. Following sample collection, hyperthyroidism patients were given methimazole at a starting dose of 30 mg daily, and ophthalmopathy patients were given high-dose intravenous methylprednisolone. In about 6 hyperthyroidism patients, the T-cell repertoire of thyroid tissue was compared with the T-cell repertoire of blood. A discovery set of about a hundred patients (roughly 41 ophthalmopathy, about 58 stable hyperthyroidism) was enrolled to explore V-J signatures distinguishing ophthalmopathy from hyperthyroidism. To tell Graves' ophthalmopathy apart from Graves' hyperthyroidism, and to predict which patients would progress to ophthalmopathy, the study relied on TCR beta repertoire signatures. In total, 135 blood samples were TCR-sequenced: 40 to 45 ophthalmopathy, approximately 80 hyperthyroidism and around 17 hyperthyroidism-to-ophthalmopathy patients. The full study reports these points: In cross-validation, the 13-signature model distinguished ophthalmopathy from stable hyperthyroidism with nearly 90% sensitivity and approximately 81% specificity, while in the test set the corresponding values were about 80% and 75%. Sample size was not predetermined statistically, and investigators were not blinded to group allocation. Most expanded thyroid clonotypes with frequency above 0.001 were also detected in blood, suggesting blood repertoires may reflect the thyroid immune response. In validation, the model predicted ophthalmopathy progression with more than 55% sensitivity and around 72% specificity; about a dozen predicted patients were CT-confirmed with GO in a median of roughly 6.8 months.

For repertoire sequencing, TCR beta CDR3 regions were amplified from RNA transcripts. The first round was an RT-PCR using HTBI primers with the Qiagen OneStep RT-PCR kit, and this first round was followed by a second-round multiplex PCR, then size selection and purification. The libraries underwent paired-end sequencing with 100 bp reads on an Illumina HiSeq2000. As for how the authors treated the data: Reads were processed with SOAPnuke, discarding reads with adapters, uncalled bases, mean Phred below 15, or no exact constant-primer or identifier match. COPE v1.2.5 was used to merge high-quality paired reads. Unique nucleotide sequences were defined as clonotypes and aligned to IMGT TRB V, D and J references using MiTCR v1.1. The analysis was limited to V-J combinations with a frequency above 0.0001, which together covered 99% to 99.2% of the repertoires. For each V-J combination, a TCR clonal expansion and chaos score was defined as F50 clonal expansion divided by the chaos observed in the TCRdist matrix. Welch's t-statistics and random forest were used to narrow the features down to 10 to 15 V-J combinations, which were then fed into a naive Bayes classifier. The Morisita-Horn index was used to measure how similar the thyroid and blood repertoires were. TCRdb reprocessed the public reads (quality trimming at Q25 with fastp, clone calling with MiXCR) and kept in-frame beta chains. Merged by CDR3 protein, the rows form single entries marked with the most common genes and DNA. TCRdb, not the authors, supplied the V and J calls. The sample table lists roughly 480,000 distinct CDR3 sequences, about 15% of them with a count of one. The ten largest account for roughly 10% of the sample.

CDR1 MNHEY and CDR2 SMNVEV were looked up in the germline V gene (reference sequence). Spanning cysteine to phenylalanine, the CDR3 consists of 13 amino acids. The read is trimmed to its CDR3 DNA, 39 bases read in frame from base 1. Trimming takes 6 bases from V and 2 bases from J, and the germline ends sit 10 bases apart. The ophthalmopathy patients had moderately to severely active disease, with a Clinical Activity Score of 3 or higher, a NOSPECS grade of 4 or higher, and a disease duration of less than 3 months. Anyone with other autoimmune diseases, uncontrolled infections, pregnancy or lactation was excluded from the study. Diagnosis was based on clinical symptoms, serum thyroxine, TRAb, thyroid ultrasound and orbital computed tomography. Using Ficoll-Paque density gradient centrifugation, PBMCs were isolated from about 10 ml of fresh peripheral blood. Total RNA was extracted with Trizol reagent and quality-checked on an Agilent 2100 Bioanalyzer.

Recombination connected TRBV27 to TRBJ1-2; there is no confident call for the D gene. Sequencing was done on a sample of blood. The receptor was isolated from a woman aged 25 to 45 with Graves' ophthalmopathy. Donor details come from another sample of the same person, matched by shared clones. The base sequence is TGTGCCAGCAGGCTGACAAGAAACTATGGCTACACCTTC. It specifies CASRLTRNYGYTF.